These 19 T cell receptor beta chains were all obtained from the same sample, sequenced in a study of graft-versus-host responses after intestinal transplantation. Clones were sequenced by immunoSEQ multiplex PCR, and TCRdb holds only the in-frame ones, with some missing. The table lists almost 85,000 clones, 90% to 95% of them singletons. No cognate antigen is known for these TCRs. The sequences come from unstimulated CD4+ T cells sorted from spleen or lymph node cells, collected before intestinal transplant. All receptors come from a human donor who received an intestinal transplant.

The rearrangement links TRBV10-3 to TRBJ1-2, with 7 bases lining up with TRBD1. The CDR3 covers 16 residues. Germline CDR1 reads ENHRY; CDR2 reads SYGVKD. V lost 4 bases and J lost 3; bases outside the gene matches: 11. The DNA for the CDR3 is TGTGCCATCAGTGGTTGGACAGGAGGCGAAGACTATGGCTACACCTTC. Its protein product is CAISGWTGGEDYGYTF.

The DNA for the CDR3 is TGTGCCAGCAGTGAAAACAGGGGAGGTTCACCCCTCCACTTT. Its protein is CASSENRGGSPLHF. This chain connects TRBV2 to TRBJ1-6; 7 nucleotides match TRBD1. CDR3 size: 14 residues. The germline gives CDR1 SNHLY, CDR2 FYNNEI. J was trimmed by 9 bases and V by 2 bases; bases with no gene match: 4.

The chain combines TRBV6-5 with TRBJ2-7, with D possibly matching TRBD1 (5 bases). Per germline, CDR1 MNHEY and CDR2 SVGAGI. This CDR3 is built from 14 residues. Trimming removed 7 bases at V and 1 base at J, with 14 bases between. CDR3 region: CASTPPGLSYEQYF. CDR3 nucleotides: TGTGCCAGCACCCCTCCAGGGCTTTCCTACGAGCAGTACTTC.

The V call is TRBV11-2, the J call TRBJ2-1; the D is unclear. Trimming removed 1 base at V and 4 bases at J, with 20 bases between. Looked up from germline, CDR1 is SGHAT and CDR2 is FQNNGV. This CDR3 has 18 residues. CDR3 loop: CASSLVRLPGDIYNEQFF. The CDR3 region has the DNA TGTGCCAGCAGCTTAGTCCGTCTACCCGGCGACATTTACAATGAGCAGTTCTTC.

The V and J genes are TRBV7-2 and TRBJ2-7, with D tentatively TRBD1 (6 bases). Germline V gene data show CDR1 as SGHTA and CDR2 as FQGNSA. This CDR3 region has 12 residues. V lost 4 bases and J 3 bases, leaving 7 bases between the germline ends. In nucleotides, the CDR3 is TGTGCCAGCAGCTCGACAGGCTACGAGCAGTACTTC. Its protein product is CASSSTGYEQYF.

The V call is TRBV11-2, the J call TRBJ1-5, with 7 positions matching TRBD1. The CDR3 loop spans 17 amino acids. Germline lookup yields CDR1 SGHAT and CDR2 FQNNGV. Losses at the gene ends were 3 bases for V and 5 bases for J; bases not matched to a gene: 13. The CDR3 nucleotides are TGTGCCAGCAGCTTTTATAGGGGGCTCGGGGGGGATCAGCCCCAGCATTTT. This gives the protein CASSFYRGLGGDQPQHF.

The chain employs TRBV27 and TRBJ2-7, with 9 bases matching TRBD1. V trimming: 3 bases; J trimming: 6 bases; junction bases outside the gene matches: 9. This CDR3 has 15 residues. CDR1 is MNHEY and CDR2 is SMNVEV in the germline V gene (reference sequence). DNA of the CDR3: TGTGCCAGCAGTTTCTACGGGACAGGGCCCCTCGAGCAGTACTTC. This sequence encodes CASSFYGTGPLEQYF.

This clone has just one count. V usage is TRBV7-9 and J usage is TRBJ2-2; D is uncertain. The CDR3 is 13 amino acids. From germline, CDR1 is SEHNR and CDR2 FQNEAQ (reference sequence). The ends were cut back, 0 bases at V and 4 bases at J, with 3 bases in the middle. In DNA, the CDR3 is TGTGCCAGCAGCTTAGCTATCACCGGGGAGCTGTTTTTT. Amino acid sequence: CASSLAITGELFF.

The gene calls are TRBV7-9 and TRBJ2-3, with D tentatively TRBD1 (5 bases). V was cut by 2 bases and J by 5 bases, with 11 bases left in between. CDR3 length: 14 amino acids. The germline gives CDR1 SEHNR, CDR2 FQNEAQ (reference sequence). CDR3 sequence: CASSLSRDRDTQYF. The CDR3 DNA is TGTGCCAGCAGCTTATCCAGGGATCGAGATACGCAGTATTTT.

The rearrangement joins TRBV5-4 to TRBJ2-3; 7 bases align to TRBD2. The V gene end was trimmed by 4 bases and the J gene end by 2 bases; junction bases not matched to a gene: 7. CDR1 is SGHNT, CDR2 YYREEE, per germline (reference sequence). The CDR3 length is 15 residues. The CDR3 loop reads CASSQRDPYTDTQYF. CDR3 nucleotides: TGTGCCAGCAGCCAGCGGGACCCGTACACAGATACGCAGTATTTT.

The rearrangement links TRBV4-3 to TRBJ1-2, with a tentative D call TRBD1 (6 bases). The germline gives CDR1 LGHNA, CDR2 YSLEER. The CDR3 spans 17 residues. Trimming took 0 bases from V and 0 from J, leaving 14 bases between them. The CDR3 loop is CASSQERTVNANYGYTF. The CDR3 DNA reads as TGCGCCAGCAGCCAAGAGAGGACAGTGAACGCTAACTATGGCTACACCTTC.

The chain is built from TRBV25-1 and TRBJ1-2; weak D call: TRBD1 (6 bases). Germline V gene lookup returns CDR1 MGHDK and CDR2 SYGVNS. Trimming cost V 8 bases and J 1 base, with 8 bases left between them. The CDR3 totals 12 residues. CDR3 bases: TGTGCCAGCCGGACAGATAACTATGGCTACACCTTC. The encoded protein is CASRTDNYGYTF.

This rearrangement joins TRBV19 to TRBJ1-5; 9 bases are shared with TRBD1. This CDR3 region has 14 residues. The V gene's germline CDR1 is LNHDA and CDR2 SQIVND (reference sequence). V dropped 4 bases and J dropped 9; count of bases not matched to a gene: 7. This chain's CDR3 is CASSSGQGSRPQHF. In DNA form, the CDR3 reads TGTGCCAGTAGTAGTGGACAGGGGTCTCGGCCCCAGCATTTT.

The V and J genes are TRBV5-5 and TRBJ1-1; 7 positions match TRBD1. The CDR3 runs 14 residues. CDR1 and CDR2 (germline): SGHKS, YYEKEE (reference sequence). The junction had 14 bases not matched to a gene; V was cut back by 10 bases and J by 5 bases. Here the CDR3 reads CAGATDRWETEAFF. The CDR3, as DNA: TGTGCCGGCGCTACGGACAGGTGGGAAACTGAAGCTTTCTTT. Drawing the rest from reference TRBV5-5 and TRBJ1-1, the complete variable domain is DAGVTQSPTHLIKTRGQQVTLRCSPISGHKSVSWYQQVLGQGPQFIFQYYEKEERGRGNFPDRFSARQFPNYSSELNVNALLLGDSALYLCAGATDRWETEAFFGQGTRLTVV.

The chain couples TRBV11-2 to TRBJ2-7; 10 bases fit TRBD2. Germline CDR1 and CDR2: SGHAT and FQNNGV. The CDR3 has 14 amino acids. J was trimmed by 7 bases and V by 5 bases; bases with no gene match: 8. The DNA for the CDR3 is TGTGCCAGCAGCCCCGGAGCGGGGGGGTATGAGCAGTACTTC. Its protein is CASSPGAGGYEQYF.

The CDR3 loop reads CASSLGRSGANVLTF. For the CDR3, the DNA is TGTGCCAGCAGCTTAGGCAGATCTGGGGCCAACGTCCTGACTTTC. The chain has TRBV7-7 and TRBJ2-6; unclear D gene. V was trimmed by 1 base and J by 1 base, leaving 5 bases between them. The CDR3 runs to 15 residues. Germline values: CDR1 SSHAT, CDR2 FNYEAQ (reference sequence).

The chain recombines TRBV18 with TRBJ1-2; possibly TRBD1 for D (6 bases). V was cut by 4 bases and J by 8 bases, with 17 bases left in between. The CDR3 consists of 14 residues. Germline lookup yields CDR1 KGHSH and CDR2 LQKENI. For the CDR3, the DNA is TGTGCCAGCTCACTCTCGGGGGGGCAGAGCGGCTACACCTTC. Translation: CASSLSGGQSGYTF. Filled out from reference TRBV18 and TRBJ1-2, the complete variable domain reads NAGVMQNPRHLVRRRGQEARLRCSPMKGHSHVYWYRQLPEEGLKFMVYLQKENIIDESGMPKERFSAEFPKEGPSILRIQQVVRGDSAAYFCASSLSGGQSGYTFGSGTRLTVV.

The chain employs TRBV7-9 and TRBJ1-1, with unresolved D. The V gene lost 0 bases and the J gene lost 0 bases, with 5 bases spanning the gap. There are 14 residues in the CDR3. The germline CDR1 and CDR2 sequences are SEHNR and FQNEAQ (reference sequence). This CDR3 reads CASSLAPVNTEAFF. CDR3 nucleotide sequence: TGTGCCAGCAGCTTAGCGCCAGTGAACACTGAAGCTTTCTTT. Full variable domain (outside the CDR3, taken from reference TRBV7-9 and TRBJ1-1): DTGVSQNPRHKITKRGQNVTFRCDPISEHNRLYWYRQTLGQGPEFLTYFQNEAQLEKSRLLSDRFSAERPKGSFSTLEIQRTEQGDSAMYLCASSLAPVNTEAFFGQGTRLTVV.

The V call is TRBV2, the J call TRBJ1-6; D may be TRBD1 (5 bases). The CDR3 is made up of 13 amino acids. Trimming stripped 4 bases from V and 7 bases from J, with 8 bases between. Per germline, CDR1 SNHLY and CDR2 FYNNEI. CDR3 bases: TGTGCCAGCAGTGCCAGGGCCAATTCACCCCTCCACTTT. Protein product: CASSARANSPLHF.